These T cell receptor beta chains were read from a single sample in a study of post-analysis software for immune sequencing data. Via MiXCR, TCRdb re-called the PCR reads, giving one row per CDR3 protein. This table holds 350,000 to 500,000 distinct CDR3 sequences, more than 30% found once. Sequenced sample: blood. These receptors came from a girl aged 2 to 9 with multiple sclerosis. The CDR3 runs from the conserved cysteine through the conserved F or W.

v_gene	j_gene	CDR3aa
TRBV12-3/TRBV12-4	TRBJ1-1	CASSPRDSYPIGFTEAFF
TRBV7-9	TRBJ1-4	CASSPGLDKVSNEKLFF
TRBV4-2	TRBJ1-4	CASSHETATNEKLFF
TRBV28	TRBJ2-1	CACGPTSGSRNEQFF
TRBV29-1	TRBJ2-5	CSVLEIGETQYF
TRBV7-3	TRBJ1-4	CASSLSAATNEKLFF
TRBV27	.	CASTQTGAGDEQYF
TRBV7-2	TRBJ2-1	CASLMTSGRNEQFF
TRBV7-9	TRBJ1-2	CAVRRWDTTYGYTF
TRBV5-1	TRBJ1-1	CEIRGRRAFF
TRBV13	TRBJ2-5	CASSSSLDPSQETQYF
TRBV9	TRBJ1-2	CASSVWRHLNYGYTF
TRBV6-4	TRBJ1-5	CASSDSYDQPQHF
TRBV20-1	TRBJ1-2	CSALPGQGNWGYGYTF
TRBV9	.	CASSVTSGEDEQYF
TRBV7-2	TRBJ1-1	CASSLVRGLGNTEAFF
TRBV18	TRBJ2-7	CASSPTRTGGYEQYF
TRBV7-3	TRBJ1-6	CASSVNARGNNSPLHF
TRBV21-1	TRBJ2-1	CASSKSVSDLGRGGDEQFF
TRBV28	TRBJ2-1	CASSTSRSGSDNEQFF
TRBV28	TRBJ2-4	CASSLSLQGLYF
TRBV29-1	TRBJ2-5	CSVGLSGGRETQYF
TRBV7-2	TRBJ1-5	CASSLPGGGQPQHF
TRBV27	TRBJ2-6	CASSKQAPGVSGANVLTF
TRBV10-3	TRBJ2-5	CAISELEGGETQYF
TRBV27	TRBJ1-1	CASSSRTGVAAEAFF
TRBV6-5	TRBJ2-7	CASSVGFSYEQYF
TRBV4-2	TRBJ2-3	CASSQDPGQADTQYF
TRBV6-2/TRBV6-3	TRBJ2-4	CASNRNAGKGIQYF
TRBV20-1	TRBJ2-7	CSATEPDGTYEQYF
TRBV4-2	TRBJ2-7	CASSQDKAGDLPYEQYF
TRBV10-3	TRBJ1-1	CAIARENTEAFF
TRBV5-1	TRBJ2-1	CASGKFFSSYNEQFF
TRBV20-1	TRBJ2-5	CSARRQSKATQYF
TRBV10-3	TRBJ2-7	CAISVYAADEQYF
TRBV7-8	.	CASRSRAGQGSYEQYF
TRBV20-1	TRBJ1-1	CSARDRGVNTEAFF
TRBV12-3/TRBV12-4	TRBJ1-6	CASSPGGGSYNSPLHF
TRBV7-8	TRBJ2-1	CASSPRSGGGYNEQFF
TRBV20-1	TRBJ2-7	CSAGGDRESYEQYF
TRBV12-3/TRBV12-4	TRBJ2-1	CASTPEVDNEQFF
TRBV7-2	TRBJ1-2	CASSFTATAQGGYTF
TRBV5-1	TRBJ2-5	CASSTDRAEQYF
TRBV6-6	TRBJ1-5	CASSPSDSNQPQHF
TRBV7-6	TRBJ2-5	CASSQTDRVPQETQYF
TRBV6-2/TRBV6-3	TRBJ2-1	CASSLSGLSSYNEQFF
TRBV2	TRBJ1-4	CASSSVGGEKLFF
TRBV28	TRBJ2-3	CASSPAGTGKSNSQYF
TRBV7-2	TRBJ2-5	CASSWDFGQRETQYF
TRBV4-2	TRBJ2-1	CASSRRLAGNSYNEQFF
TRBV15	TRBJ1-5	CATSGVRGRSNQPQHF
TRBV7-9	TRBJ1-1	CASSYDRASNEAFF
TRBV20-1	TRBJ1-1	CSAREAVWARVVTEAFF
TRBV28	TRBJ2-1	CASTLTGRTLYNEQFF
TRBV20-1	TRBJ2-5	CSASGSGSAETQYF
TRBV7-2	TRBJ1-4	CASSVGDDEKLFF
TRBV7-2	.	CASSPNGAEETQYF
TRBV5-1	TRBJ2-7	CASSADRTGEQYF
TRBV28	TRBJ2-7	CASSTPTGSTYEQYF